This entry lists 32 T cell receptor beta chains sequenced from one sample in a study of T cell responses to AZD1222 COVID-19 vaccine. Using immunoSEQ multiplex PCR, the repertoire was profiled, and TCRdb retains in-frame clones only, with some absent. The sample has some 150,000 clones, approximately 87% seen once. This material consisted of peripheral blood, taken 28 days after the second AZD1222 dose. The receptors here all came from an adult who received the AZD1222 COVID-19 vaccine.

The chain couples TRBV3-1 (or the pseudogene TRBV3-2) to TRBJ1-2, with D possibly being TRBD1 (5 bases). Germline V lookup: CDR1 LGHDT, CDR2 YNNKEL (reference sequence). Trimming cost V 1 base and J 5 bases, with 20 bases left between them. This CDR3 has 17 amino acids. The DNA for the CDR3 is TGTGCCAGCAGCCAAGTCCCGACGGGTTGGGGGGGGTATGGCTACACCTTC. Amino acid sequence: CASSQVPTGWGGYGYTF.

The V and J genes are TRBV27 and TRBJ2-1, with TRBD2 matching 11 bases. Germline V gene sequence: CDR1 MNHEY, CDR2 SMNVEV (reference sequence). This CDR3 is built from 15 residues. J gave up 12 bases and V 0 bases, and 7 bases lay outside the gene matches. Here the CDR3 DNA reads TGTGCCAGCAGTTTATCGGAACTAGCGGGAGTTTCGCAGTTCTTC. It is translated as CASSLSELAGVSQFF.

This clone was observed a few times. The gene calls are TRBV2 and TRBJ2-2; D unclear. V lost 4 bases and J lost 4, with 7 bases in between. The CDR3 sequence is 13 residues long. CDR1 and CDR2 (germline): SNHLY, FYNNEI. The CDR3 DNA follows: TGTGCCAGCAGTGGCCCCTCCACCGGGGAGCTGTTTTTT. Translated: CASSGPSTGELFF.

Here the CDR3 reads CASSDPPYEQYF. CDR3 DNA sequence: TGTGCCAGCAGCGACCCCCCCTACGAGCAGTACTTC. The gene calls are TRBV6-2 or TRBV6-3 and TRBJ2-7; D is uncertain. V shed 6 bases and J shed 2 bases, with 8 bases lying between them. The CDR3 runs to 12 residues. Looked up from germline, CDR1 is MNHEY and CDR2 is SVGEGT.

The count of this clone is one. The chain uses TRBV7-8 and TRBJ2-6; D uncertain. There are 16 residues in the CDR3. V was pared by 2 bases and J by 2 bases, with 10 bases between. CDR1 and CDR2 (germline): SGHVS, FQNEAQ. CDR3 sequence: CASSLIQSPGANVLTF. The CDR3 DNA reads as TGTGCCAGCAGCTTAATACAGAGCCCTGGGGCCAACGTCCTGACTTTC.

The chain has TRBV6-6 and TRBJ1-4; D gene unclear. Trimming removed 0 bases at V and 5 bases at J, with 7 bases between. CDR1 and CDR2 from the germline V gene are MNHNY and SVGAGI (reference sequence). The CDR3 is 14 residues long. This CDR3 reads CASSYSGENEKLFF. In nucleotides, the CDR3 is TGTGCCAGCAGTTACTCTGGCGAGAATGAAAAACTGTTTTTT.

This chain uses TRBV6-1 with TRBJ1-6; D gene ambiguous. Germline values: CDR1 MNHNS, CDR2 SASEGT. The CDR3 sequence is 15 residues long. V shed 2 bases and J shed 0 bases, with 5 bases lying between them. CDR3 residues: CASSESNSYNSPLHF. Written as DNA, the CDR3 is TGTGCCAGCAGTGAAAGTAACTCCTATAATTCACCCCTCCACTTT.

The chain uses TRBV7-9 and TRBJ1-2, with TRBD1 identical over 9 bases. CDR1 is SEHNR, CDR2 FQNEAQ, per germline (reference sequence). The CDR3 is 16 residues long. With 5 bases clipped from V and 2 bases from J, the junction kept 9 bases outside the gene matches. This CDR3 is CASSRTGGFQNYGYTF. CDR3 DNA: TGTGCCAGCAGCCGAACAGGGGGCTTTCAGAACTATGGCTACACCTTC.

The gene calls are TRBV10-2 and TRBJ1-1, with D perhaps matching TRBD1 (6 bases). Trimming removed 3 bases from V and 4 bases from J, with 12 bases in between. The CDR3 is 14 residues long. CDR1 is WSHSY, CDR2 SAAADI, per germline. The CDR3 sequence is CASSDWGAATEAFF. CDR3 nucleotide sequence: TGCGCCAGCAGTGATTGGGGGGCGGCCACTGAAGCTTTCTTT.

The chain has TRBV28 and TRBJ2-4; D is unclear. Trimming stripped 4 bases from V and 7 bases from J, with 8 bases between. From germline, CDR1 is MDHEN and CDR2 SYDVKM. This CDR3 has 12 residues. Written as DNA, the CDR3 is TGTGCCAGCAGTTCCCCTTCTAACATTCAGTACTTC. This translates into CASSSPSNIQYF.

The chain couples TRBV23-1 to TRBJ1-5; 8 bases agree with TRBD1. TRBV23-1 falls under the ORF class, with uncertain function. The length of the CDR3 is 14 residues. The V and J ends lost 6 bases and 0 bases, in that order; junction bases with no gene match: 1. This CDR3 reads CASRGQASNQPQHF. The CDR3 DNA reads TGCGCCAGCAGGGGACAGGCTAGCAATCAGCCCCAGCATTTT.

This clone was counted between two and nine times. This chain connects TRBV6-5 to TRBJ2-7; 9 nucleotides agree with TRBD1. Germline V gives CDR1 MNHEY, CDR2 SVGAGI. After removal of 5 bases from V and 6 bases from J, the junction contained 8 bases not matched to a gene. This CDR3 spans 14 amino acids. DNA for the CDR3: TGTGCCAGCAGTACCGGGACAGGGTTTCTCGAGCAGTACTTC. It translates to CASSTGTGFLEQYF.

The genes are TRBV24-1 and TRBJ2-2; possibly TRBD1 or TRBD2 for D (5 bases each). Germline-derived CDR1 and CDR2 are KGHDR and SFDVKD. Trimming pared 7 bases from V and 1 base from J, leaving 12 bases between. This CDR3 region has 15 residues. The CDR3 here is CATSTGTLNTGELFF. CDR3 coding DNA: TGTGCCACCAGCACCGGGACGTTGAACACCGGGGAGCTGTTTTTT.

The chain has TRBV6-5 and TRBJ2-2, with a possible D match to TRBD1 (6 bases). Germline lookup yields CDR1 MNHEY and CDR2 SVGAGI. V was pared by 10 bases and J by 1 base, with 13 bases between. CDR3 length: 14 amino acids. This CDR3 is CATASTGNTGELFF. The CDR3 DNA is TGTGCCACCGCTTCGACAGGGAACACCGGGGAGCTGTTTTTT.

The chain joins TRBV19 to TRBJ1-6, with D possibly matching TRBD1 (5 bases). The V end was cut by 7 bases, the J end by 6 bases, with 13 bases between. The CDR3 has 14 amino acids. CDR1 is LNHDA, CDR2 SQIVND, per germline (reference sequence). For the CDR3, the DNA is TGTGCCAGTATGAGGGACGGTATTAATTCACCCCTCCACTTT. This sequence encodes CASMRDGINSPLHF.

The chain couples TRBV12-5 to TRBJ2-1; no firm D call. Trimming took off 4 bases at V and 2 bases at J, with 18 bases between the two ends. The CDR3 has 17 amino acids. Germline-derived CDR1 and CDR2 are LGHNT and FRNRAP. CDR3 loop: CASGSEGLPATYNEQFF. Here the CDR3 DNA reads TGTGCTAGTGGTTCTGAAGGTTTACCTGCCACCTACAATGAGCAGTTCTTC.

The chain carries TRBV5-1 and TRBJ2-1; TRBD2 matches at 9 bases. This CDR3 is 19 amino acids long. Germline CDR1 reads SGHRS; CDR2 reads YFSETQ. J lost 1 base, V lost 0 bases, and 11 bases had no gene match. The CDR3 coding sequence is TGCGCCAGCAGCTTGGTGGGTAGCGGGAGTATTTTATCCTACAATGAGCAGTTCTTC. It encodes CASSLVGSGSILSYNEQFF.

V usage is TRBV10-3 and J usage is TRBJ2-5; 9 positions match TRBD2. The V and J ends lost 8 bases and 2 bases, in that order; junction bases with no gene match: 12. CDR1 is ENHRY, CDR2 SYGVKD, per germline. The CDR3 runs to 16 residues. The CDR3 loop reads CAIGLSGRNLQETQYF. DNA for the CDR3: TGTGCCATCGGGCTCAGCGGGAGGAACTTACAAGAGACCCAGTACTTC.

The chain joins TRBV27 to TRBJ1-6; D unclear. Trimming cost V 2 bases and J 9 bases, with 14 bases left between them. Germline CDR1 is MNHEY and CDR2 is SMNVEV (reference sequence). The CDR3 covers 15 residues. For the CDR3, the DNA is TGTGCCAGCAGTTTAGTATTCATGCACCTTTCACCCCTCCACTTT. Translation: CASSLVFMHLSPLHF.

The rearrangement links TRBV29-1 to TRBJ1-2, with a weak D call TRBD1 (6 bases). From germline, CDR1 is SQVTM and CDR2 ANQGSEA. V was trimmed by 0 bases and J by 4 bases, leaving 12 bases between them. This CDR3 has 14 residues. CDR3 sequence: CSVEEQGRSYGYTF. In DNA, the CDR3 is TGCAGCGTTGAAGAACAGGGTCGGAGCTATGGCTACACCTTC.

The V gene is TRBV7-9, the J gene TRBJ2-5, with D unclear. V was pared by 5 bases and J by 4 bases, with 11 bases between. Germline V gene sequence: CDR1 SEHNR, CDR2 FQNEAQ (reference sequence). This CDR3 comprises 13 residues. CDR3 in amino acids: CASSTRTLETQYF. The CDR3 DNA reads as TGTGCCAGCAGCACCCGGACGTTAGAGACCCAGTACTTC.

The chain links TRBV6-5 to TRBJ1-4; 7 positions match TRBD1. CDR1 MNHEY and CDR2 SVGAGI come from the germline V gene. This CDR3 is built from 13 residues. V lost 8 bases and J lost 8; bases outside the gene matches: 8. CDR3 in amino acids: CASAGTEGEKLFF. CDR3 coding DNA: TGTGCCAGCGCCGGGACAGAAGGGGAAAAACTGTTTTTT.

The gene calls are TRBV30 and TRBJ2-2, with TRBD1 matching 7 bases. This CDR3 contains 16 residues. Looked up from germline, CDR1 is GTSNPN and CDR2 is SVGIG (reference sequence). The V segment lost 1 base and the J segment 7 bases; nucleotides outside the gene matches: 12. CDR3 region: CAWSDRGRLTGGELFF. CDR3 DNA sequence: TGTGCCTGGAGTGACAGGGGACGACTTACGGGCGGGGAGCTGTTTTTT.

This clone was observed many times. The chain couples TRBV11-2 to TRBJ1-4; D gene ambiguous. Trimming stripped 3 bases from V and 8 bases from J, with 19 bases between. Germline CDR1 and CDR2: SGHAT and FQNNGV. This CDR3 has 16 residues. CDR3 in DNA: TGTGCCAGCAGCTTGCTCCCCTATCCGTGGAACGAAAAACTGTTTTTT. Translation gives CASSLLPYPWNEKLFF.

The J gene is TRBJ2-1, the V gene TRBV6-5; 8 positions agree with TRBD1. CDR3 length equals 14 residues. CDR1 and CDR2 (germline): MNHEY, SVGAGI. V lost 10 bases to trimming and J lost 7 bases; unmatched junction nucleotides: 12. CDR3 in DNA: TGTGCCAATTCGTTTCAGGGGGCGTTGAATGAGCAGTTCTTC. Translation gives CANSFQGALNEQFF.

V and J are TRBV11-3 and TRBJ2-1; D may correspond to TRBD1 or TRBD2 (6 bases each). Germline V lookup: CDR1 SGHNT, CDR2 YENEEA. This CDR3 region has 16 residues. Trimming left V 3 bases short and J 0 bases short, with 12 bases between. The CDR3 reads CASSFGGLSSYNEQFF. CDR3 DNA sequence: TGTGCCAGCAGCTTTGGGGGGCTTAGCTCCTACAATGAGCAGTTCTTC.

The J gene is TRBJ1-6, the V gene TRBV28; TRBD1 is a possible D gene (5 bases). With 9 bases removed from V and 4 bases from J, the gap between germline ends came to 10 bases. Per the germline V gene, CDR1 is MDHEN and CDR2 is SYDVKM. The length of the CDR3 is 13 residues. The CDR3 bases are TGTGCCAGTATGGGACCGTATAATTCACCCCTCCACTTT. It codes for CASMGPYNSPLHF. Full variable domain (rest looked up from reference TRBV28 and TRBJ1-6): DVKVTQSSRYLVKRTGEKVFLECVQDMDHENMFWYRQDPGLGLRLIYFSYDVKMKEKGDIPEGYSVSREKKERFSLILESASTNQTSMYLCASMGPYNSPLHFGNGTRLTVT.

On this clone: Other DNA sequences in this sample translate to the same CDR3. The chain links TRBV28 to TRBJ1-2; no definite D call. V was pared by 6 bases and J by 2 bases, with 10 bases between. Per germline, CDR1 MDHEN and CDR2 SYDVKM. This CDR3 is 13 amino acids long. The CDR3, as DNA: TGTGCCAGCAGCCTTGACGGGAACTATGGCTACACCTTC. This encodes CASSLDGNYGYTF.

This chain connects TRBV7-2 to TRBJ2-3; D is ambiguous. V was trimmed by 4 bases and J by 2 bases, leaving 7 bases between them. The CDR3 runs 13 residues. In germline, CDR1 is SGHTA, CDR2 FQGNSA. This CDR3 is CASSSQITDTQYF. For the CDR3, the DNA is TGTGCCAGCAGCTCGCAAATCACAGATACGCAGTATTTT.

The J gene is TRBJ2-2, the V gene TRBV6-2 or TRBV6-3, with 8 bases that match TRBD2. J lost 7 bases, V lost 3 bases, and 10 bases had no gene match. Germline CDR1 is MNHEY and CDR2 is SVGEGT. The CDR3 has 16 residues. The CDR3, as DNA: TGTGCCAGCAGTTATGGTATAGCGGGACCAGGCGGGGAGCTGTTTTTT. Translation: CASSYGIAGPGGELFF.

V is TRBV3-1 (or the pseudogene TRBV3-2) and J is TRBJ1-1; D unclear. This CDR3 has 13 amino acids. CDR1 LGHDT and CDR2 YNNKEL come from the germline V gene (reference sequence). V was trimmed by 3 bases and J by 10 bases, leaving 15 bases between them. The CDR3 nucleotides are TGTGCCAGCAGCCATGCCCAAAACAAGGGAGCTTTCTTT. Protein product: CASSHAQNKGAFF.

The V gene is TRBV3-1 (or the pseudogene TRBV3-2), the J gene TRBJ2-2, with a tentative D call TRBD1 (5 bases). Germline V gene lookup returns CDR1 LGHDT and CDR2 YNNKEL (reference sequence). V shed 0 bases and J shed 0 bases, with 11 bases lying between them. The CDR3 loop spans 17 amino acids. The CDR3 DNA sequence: TGTGCCAGCAGCCAAGATTGGGGCTCCCCGAACACCGGGGAGCTGTTTTTT. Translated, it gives CASSQDWGSPNTGELFF.